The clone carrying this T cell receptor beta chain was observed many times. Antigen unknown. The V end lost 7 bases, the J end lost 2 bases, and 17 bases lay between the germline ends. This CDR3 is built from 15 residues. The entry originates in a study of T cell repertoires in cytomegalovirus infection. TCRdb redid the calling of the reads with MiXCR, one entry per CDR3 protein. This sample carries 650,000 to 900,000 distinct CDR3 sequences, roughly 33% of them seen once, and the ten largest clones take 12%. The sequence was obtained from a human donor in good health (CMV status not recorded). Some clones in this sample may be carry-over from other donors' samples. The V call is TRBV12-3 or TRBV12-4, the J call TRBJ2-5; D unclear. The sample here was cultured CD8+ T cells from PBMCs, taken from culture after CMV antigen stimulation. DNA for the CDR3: TGTGCCAGCAATAAGGCCACGGCGCCGCAAGAGACCCAGTACTTC. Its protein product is CASNKATAPQETQYF.